These 17 T cell receptor beta chains were sequenced from one sample in a study of blood T cell repertoires in COVID-19. Profiling relied on immunoSEQ multiplex PCR, and the TCRdb table lists in-frame clones only, not all of them. The sample shows 250,000 to 350,000 clones, roughly nine tenths of them seen only once. Specimen: PBMCs or T cells enriched from blood (not recorded which). These receptors all stem from a woman in her fifties or sixties who had been exposed to COVID-19.

The genes are TRBV6-5 and TRBJ2-7; 10 bases agree with TRBD2. Germline CDR1 reads MNHEY; CDR2 reads SVGAGI. This CDR3 is 15 amino acids long. Losses at the gene ends were 6 bases for V and 6 bases for J; bases not matched to a gene: 11. CDR3 DNA: TGTGCCAGCAGAGTATACGGGACTAGCGATCTCGAGCAGTACTTC. This encodes CASRVYGTSDLEQYF.

The chain recombines TRBV5-1 with TRBJ2-2; D perhaps matches TRBD1 (6 bases). Germline values: CDR1 SGHRS, CDR2 YFSETQ. V dropped 4 bases and J dropped 7 bases, with 14 bases sitting between them. This CDR3 has 14 amino acids. CDR3 DNA sequence: TGCGCCAGCAGCCTACAACCGACAGGCGGGGAGCTGTTTTTT. Translated: CASSLQPTGGELFF. Full variable domain (missing parts from reference TRBV5-1 and TRBJ2-2): KAGVTQTPRYLIKTRGQQVTLSCSPISGHRSVSWYQQTPGQGLQFLFEYFSETQRNKGNFPGRFSGRQFSNSRSEMNVSTLELGDSALYLCASSLQPTGGELFFGEGSRLTVL.

This clone was picked up a small number of times. The V gene is TRBV28, the J gene TRBJ1-2, with 11 nucleotides matching TRBD1. The V segment lost 5 bases and the J segment 3 bases; nucleotides outside the gene matches: 8. The CDR3 is made up of 16 amino acids. The germline V gene has CDR1 MDHEN and CDR2 SYDVKM. The CDR3 reads CASSPRTGGLYYGYTF. The CDR3 nucleotides read TGTGCCAGCAGTCCACGGACAGGGGGCCTTTACTATGGCTACACCTTC.

V usage is TRBV19 and J usage is TRBJ2-2; the D gene is possibly TRBD2 (6 bases). V was clipped by 3 bases and J by 4 bases, with 12 bases between them. This CDR3 spans 15 amino acids. Germline V lookup: CDR1 LNHDA, CDR2 SQIVND (reference sequence). The CDR3 DNA follows: TGTGCCAGTAGTATGCGGGGCAGAGTCACCGGGGAGCTGTTTTTT. It is translated as CASSMRGRVTGELFF. The variable domain in full, completed from reference TRBV19 and TRBJ2-2, reads DGGITQSPKYLFRKEGQNVTLSCEQNLNHDAMYWYRQDPGQGLRLIYYSQIVNDFQKGDIAEGYSVSREKKESFPLTVTSAQKNPTAFYLCASSMRGRVTGELFFGEGSRLTVL.

The chain carries TRBV5-4 and TRBJ1-3, with unresolved D. V was trimmed by 0 bases and J by 4 bases, leaving 8 bases between them. Germline CDR1 reads SGHNT; CDR2 reads YYREEE (reference sequence). The CDR3 consists of 14 residues. CDR3 amino acids: CASSLAGEGNTIYF. The CDR3 nucleotides are TGTGCCAGCAGCTTGGCCGGGGAGGGAAACACCATATATTTT.

The chain couples TRBV28 to TRBJ2-7; no firm D call. CDR3 length: 12 amino acids. Deletions cut 7 bases from V and 0 bases from J, with 7 bases between. Germline V gives CDR1 MDHEN, CDR2 SYDVKM. The CDR3 DNA follows: TGTGCCAGCAACAGATACTCCTACGAGCAGTACTTC. Amino acids: CASNRYSYEQYF.

The chain carries TRBV7-2 and TRBJ2-7; D not resolved. V shed 7 bases and J shed 1 base, with 14 bases lying between them. The germline gives CDR1 SGHTA, CDR2 FQGNSA. This CDR3 is 14 amino acids long. This CDR3 reads CASTLSRRSYEQYF. CDR3 coding DNA: TGTGCCAGCACTCTCTCGAGGCGTTCCTACGAGCAGTACTTC.

The genes are TRBV4-2 and TRBJ2-5; 12 nucleotides line up with TRBD2. J was trimmed by 5 bases and V by 2 bases; bases with no gene match: 9. The CDR3 runs to 17 residues. The germline CDR1 and CDR2 sequences are LGHNA and YNFKEQ. CDR3 protein: CASSQTLAGGSGETQYF. CDR3 coding DNA: TGTGCCAGCAGCCAAACACTAGCGGGGGGCTCTGGGGAGACCCAGTACTTC.

This chain joins TRBV28 and TRBJ2-7; D is perhaps TRBD1 (6 bases). The length of the CDR3 is 15 residues. Looked up from germline, CDR1 is MDHEN and CDR2 is SYDVKM. Trimming stripped 3 bases from V and 7 bases from J, with 19 bases between. The CDR3, as DNA: TGTGCCAGCAGTTTGGGACAACGTTATAGGAGAGAGCAGTACTTC. Translated: CASSLGQRYRREQYF.

This clone was observed a handful of times. The rearrangement joins TRBV18 to TRBJ1-2, with D hard to call. The V end lost 1 base, the J end lost 4 bases, and 13 bases lay between the germline ends. CDR3 length equals 15 residues. CDR1 is KGHSH, CDR2 LQKENI, per germline. The chain's CDR3 is CASSPLEAHFYGYTF. CDR3 bases: TGTGCCAGCTCACCACTTGAGGCACATTTCTATGGCTACACCTTC.

The chain joins TRBV6-1 to TRBJ1-6; D gene uncertain. The CDR3 spans 14 residues. Trimming removed 3 bases at V and 8 bases at J, with 11 bases between. The V gene's germline CDR1 is MNHNS and CDR2 SASEGT. CDR3 DNA sequence: TGTGCCAGCAGTGAGTCGATCCCGGATTCACCCCTCCACTTT. This codes for CASSESIPDSPLHF.

The chain combines TRBV11-2 with TRBJ1-1; D is possibly TRBD1 (6 bases). The V gene's germline CDR1 is SGHAT and CDR2 FQNNGV. The CDR3 is 13 amino acids. Deletions cut 5 bases from V and 8 bases from J, with 15 bases between. The CDR3 loop reads CASSLQGTVEAFF. DNA for the CDR3: TGTGCCAGCAGCCTACAGGGTACGGTGGAAGCTTTCTTT.

The rearrangement joins TRBV19 to TRBJ1-2; a weak D match, TRBD1 (5 bases). The germline V and J ends were trimmed by 1 base and 0 bases, with 12 bases remaining between them. Germline V gives CDR1 LNHDA, CDR2 SQIVND (reference sequence). This CDR3 comprises 16 residues. This chain's CDR3 is CASSIGLPGPNYGYTF. The CDR3 DNA is TGTGCCAGTAGTATAGGTCTCCCAGGGCCTAACTATGGCTACACCTTC.

The chain couples TRBV7-2 to TRBJ1-6; D unresolved. Per germline, CDR1 SGHTA and CDR2 FQGNSA. This CDR3 has 14 amino acids. Trimming removed 4 bases from V and 0 bases from J, with 4 bases in between. CDR3 protein: CASSYSSYNSPLHF. The CDR3 DNA follows: TGTGCCAGCAGCTATAGCTCCTATAATTCACCCCTCCACTTT.

In DNA, the CDR3 is TGTGCCAGTAGTATCTCGGCAGGGGGCGCGGGCGAGCAGTACTTC. Its protein product is CASSISAGGAGEQYF. The chain uses TRBV19 and TRBJ2-7; TRBD1 matches 8 bases. This CDR3 is 15 amino acids long. Per the germline V gene, CDR1 is LNHDA and CDR2 is SQIVND (reference sequence). The V gene end was trimmed by 3 bases and the J gene end by 6 bases; junction bases not matched to a gene: 10.

V usage is TRBV6-2 or TRBV6-3 and J usage is TRBJ1-5, with D tentatively TRBD1 (6 bases). The germline gives CDR1 MNHEY, CDR2 SVGEGT. Trimming cost V 0 bases and J 9 bases, with 21 bases left between them. The CDR3 length is 17 residues. The CDR3 reads CASSYSKTGSGRGPQHF. In DNA, the CDR3 is TGTGCCAGCAGTTACTCGAAGACAGGATCGGGAAGAGGGCCCCAGCATTTT.

The rearrangement links TRBV14 to TRBJ1-3; D possibly corresponds to TRBD1 (6 bases). In germline, CDR1 is SGHDN, CDR2 FVKESK. The CDR3 totals 15 residues. Trimming cost V 1 base and J 1 base, with 8 bases left between them. This CDR3 reads CASSQAGTSGNTIYF. CDR3 nucleotides: TGTGCCAGCAGCCAAGCCGGGACATCTGGAAACACCATATATTTT.